This T cell receptor beta chain is from a study of shared clonotypes between healthy human individuals. Study-wide context: Per donor, three plates held CD4 naive cells, three held CD4 memory, two held CD8 naive and one held CD8 memory.

J lost 5 bases, V lost 2 bases, and 3 bases had no gene match. CDR3 length: 15 amino acids. Germline-derived CDR1 and CDR2 are MGHRA and YSYEKL. Execution of the assay was at deep level. Generated by immunoSEQ multiplex PCR, the TCRdb table keeps only in-frame clones and is missing some. The repertoire holds some 2 million clones, with approximately 95% as singletons. Study-level findings and limits: Naive subsets typically showed greater estimated richness than memory subsets. Clonotype sharing among donors was expected to depend on sequencing depth.

About this clone: What it recognizes is unknown.

The chain recombines TRBV4-1 with TRBJ2-2, with 9 bases aligning to TRBD1. Sequencing was done on a sample of naive CD4+ T cells sorted from blood. Regarding subset: CD45RA+ positively selected. This receptor was identified in a man between 18 and 35 years old in good health. CDR3 sequence reads: CASSQPGTGTGELFF. The CDR3 coding sequence is TGCGCCAGCAGCCAACCCGGGACAGGGACCGGGGAGCTGTTTTTT.